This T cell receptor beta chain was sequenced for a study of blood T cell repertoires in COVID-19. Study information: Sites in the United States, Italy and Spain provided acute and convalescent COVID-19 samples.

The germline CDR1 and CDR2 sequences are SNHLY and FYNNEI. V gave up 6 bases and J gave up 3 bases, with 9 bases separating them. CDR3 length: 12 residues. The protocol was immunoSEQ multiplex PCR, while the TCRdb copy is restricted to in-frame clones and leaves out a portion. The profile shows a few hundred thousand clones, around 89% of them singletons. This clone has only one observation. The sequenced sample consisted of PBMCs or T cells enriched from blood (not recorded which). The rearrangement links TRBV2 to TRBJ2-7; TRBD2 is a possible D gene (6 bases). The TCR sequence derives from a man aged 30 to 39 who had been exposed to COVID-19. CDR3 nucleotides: TGTGCCAGCAGGGGGGGAATCTACGAGCAGTACTTC. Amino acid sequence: CASRGGIYEQYF.